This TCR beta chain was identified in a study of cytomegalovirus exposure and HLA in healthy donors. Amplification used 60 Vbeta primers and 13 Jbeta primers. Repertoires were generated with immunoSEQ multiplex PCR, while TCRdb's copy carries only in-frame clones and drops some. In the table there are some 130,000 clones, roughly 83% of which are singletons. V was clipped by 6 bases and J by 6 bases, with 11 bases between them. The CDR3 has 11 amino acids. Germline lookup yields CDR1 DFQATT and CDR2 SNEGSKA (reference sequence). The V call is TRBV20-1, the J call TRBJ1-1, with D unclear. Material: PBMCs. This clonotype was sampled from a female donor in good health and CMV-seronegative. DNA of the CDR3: TGCAGTGCCCCATATGGAGCTGAAGCTTTCTTT. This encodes CSAPYGAEAFF.